Shown below are 32 T cell receptor beta chains from a single sample sequenced in a study of CD8+CD57+ T cells in acquired aplastic anemia. The use of genomic DNA as template underpinned the TCR beta VDJ and CDR3 profiling. TCRdb redid the calling of the reads with MiXCR, one entry per CDR3 protein. Of approximately 380,000 distinct CDR3 sequences in the sample, 60% to 80% are singletons; the top ten hold under 5%. What was sequenced was sorted CD4+, CD8+, or CD8+CD57+ T cells (not recorded which) from PBMCs. These receptor sequences come from a human donor in good health, serving as a control.

V is TRBV7-6 and J is TRBJ2-5; D unclear. Trimming shortened V by 5 bases and J by 11 bases, and 27 bases separated the two germline ends. The CDR3 spans 16 residues. Per the germline V gene, CDR1 is SGHVS and CDR2 is FNYEAQ. CDR3 sequence: CASSTPHSGTYEQQYF. Here the CDR3 DNA reads TGTGCCAGCAGCACTCCTCACTCGGGTACCTACGAGCAGCAGTACTTC.

The chain recombines TRBV5-1 with TRBJ1-1; 9 bases agree with TRBD1. The junction had 6 bases not matched to a gene; V was cut back by 4 bases and J by 5 bases. Germline CDR1 SGHRS, CDR2 YFSETQ. This CDR3 region has 14 residues. Here the CDR3 reads CASSRTGAVTEAFF. The CDR3 coding sequence is TGCGCCAGCAGCCGGACAGGGGCGGTTACTGAAGCTTTCTTT. Full variable domain (outside the CDR3, taken from reference TRBV5-1 and TRBJ1-1): KAGVTQTPRYLIKTRGQQVTLSCSPISGHRSVSWYQQTPGQGLQFLFEYFSETQRNKGNFPGRFSGRQFSNSRSEMNVSTLELGDSALYLCASSRTGAVTEAFFGQGTRLTVV.

The genes are TRBV9 and TRBJ2-5; a weak D match, TRBD1 (5 bases). The CDR3 has 16 amino acids. V lost 4 bases and J 9 bases, leaving 25 bases between the germline ends. Germline-derived CDR1 and CDR2 are SGDLS and YYNGEE. The CDR3 spells CASSPEVKGVSSSQYF. Written as DNA, the CDR3 is TGTGCCAGCAGCCCCGAGGTCAAAGGGGTTTCGAGCTCCCAGTACTTC. Full variable domain (outside the CDR3, taken from reference TRBV9 and TRBJ2-5): DSGVTQTPKHLITATGQRVTLRCSPRSGDLSVYWYQQSLDQGLQFLIQYYNGEERAKGNILERFSAQQFPDLHSELNLSSLELGDSALYFCASSPEVKGVSSSQYFGPGTRLLVL.

This clonotype was detected ten times or more. The chain recombines TRBV24-1 with TRBJ2-7; either TRBD1 or TRBD2 may supply D (7 bases each). Trimming left V 3 bases short and J 2 bases short, with 10 bases between. Germline V gene data show CDR1 as KGHDR and CDR2 as SFDVKD. This CDR3 comprises 14 residues. The CDR3 nucleotides read TGTGCCACCAGTGATCCAGGGGGGGCCTACGAGCAGTACTTC. This gives the protein CATSDPGGAYEQYF.

The rearrangement joins TRBV2 to TRBJ1-6, with a possible D match to TRBD1 (6 bases). The CDR3 consists of 15 residues. Germline V gene lookup returns CDR1 SNHLY and CDR2 FYNNEI. The germline V and J ends were trimmed by 7 bases and 7 bases, with 17 bases remaining between them. CDR3 amino acids: CASIRGGMSNSPLHF. For the CDR3, the DNA is TGTGCCAGCATACGGGGGGGCATGTCCAATTCACCCCTCCACTTT. Variable domain in full (rest from reference TRBV2 and TRBJ1-6): EPEVTQTPSHQVTQMGQEVILRCVPISNHLYFYWYRQILGQKVEFLVSFYNNEISEKSEIFDDQFSVERPDGSNFTLKIRSTKLEDSAMYFCASIRGGMSNSPLHFGNGTRLTVT.

The rearrangement joins TRBV5-1 to TRBJ1-2, with TRBD1 identical over 7 bases. In germline, CDR1 is SGHRS, CDR2 YFSETQ. Trimming took 6 bases from V and 5 from J; bases not matched to a gene: 16. CDR3 length: 16 residues. The CDR3 nucleotides read TGCGCCAGCACCCTTGGGAGACAGGGTTATGAGTATGGCTACACCTTC. Protein: CASTLGRQGYEYGYTF.

The chain is built from TRBV6-1 and TRBJ2-5; D not resolved. V was clipped by 6 bases and J by 2 bases, with 13 bases between them. Germline V lookup: CDR1 MNHNS, CDR2 SASEGT. The CDR3 extends over 14 amino acids. The CDR3 nucleotides read TGTGCCAGCAGCCGACCGGGTCGGCAAGAGACCCAGTACTTC. It specifies CASSRPGRQETQYF.

The chain employs TRBV10-3 and TRBJ2-5; D is unresolved. TRBJ2-1 explains the end of the DNA better; the J call may be wrong. The CDR3 runs to 12 residues. CDR1 and CDR2 from the germline V gene are ENHRY and SYGVKD. CDR3 coding DNA: TGTGGCAGCCCTGGGGAAAGGGATGAGCAGTTCTTC. Translating it yields CGSPGERDEQFF.

This clonotype occurred once. This sequence joins TRBV12-3 or TRBV12-4 and TRBJ1-2; D is possibly TRBD1 (6 bases). The CDR3 contains 16 residues. V lost 6 bases, J lost 8 bases, and 25 bases lay in between. This CDR3 reads CASSHEKGGFPGGYTF. CDR3 DNA sequence: TGTGCCAGCAGCCACGAGAAGGGGGGCTTCCCAGGGGGCTACACCTTC.

On this clonotype: A read error may account for a junction end that differs from germline. The rearrangement links TRBV5-1 to TRBJ2-5; unclear D gene. From germline, CDR1 is SGHRS and CDR2 YFSETQ. This CDR3 has 14 amino acids. The CDR3 nucleotides are TGTGCCAGCAGCCAGGAAAGCAACAATGAGACCCAGTACTTC. Protein sequence: CASSQESNNETQYF.

V is TRBV2 and J is TRBJ2-7, with 8 positions matching TRBD2. Germline assignment: CDR1 SNHLY and CDR2 FYNNEI. This CDR3 has 16 amino acids. The V segment lost 8 bases and the J segment 5 bases; nucleotides outside the gene matches: 17. CDR3 amino acids: CASGLARNSGVDEQYF. The CDR3 DNA reads as TGTGCCAGCGGTTTGGCGAGGAATAGCGGGGTCGACGAGCAGTACTTC.

The rearrangement joins TRBV6-2 or TRBV6-3 to TRBJ1-6; 8 bases fit TRBD1. Germline trimming cut 6 bases from V and 6 bases from J; bases unmatched to any gene: 7. The germline gives CDR1 MNHEY, CDR2 SVGEGT. This CDR3 spans 15 amino acids. The CDR3 DNA is TGTGCCAGCAGCCCCCGGGACAGGCTTAATTCACCCCTCCACTTT. Amino acids: CASSPRDRLNSPLHF.

This clonotype has only a few counts. V usage is TRBV7-6 and J usage is TRBJ2-7, with TRBD2 as a possible D gene (5 bases). The CDR3 consists of 13 residues. The ends were cut back, 5 bases at V and 7 bases at J, with 15 bases in the middle. The germline CDR1 and CDR2 sequences are SGHVS and FNYEAQ. The CDR3 sequence is CASSEDSSLEQYF. CDR3 nucleotides: TGTGCCAGCAGCGAGGACTCTAGTTTAGAGCAGTACTTC. Drawing the rest from reference TRBV7-6 and TRBJ2-7, the complete variable domain is GAGVSQSPRYKVTKRGQDVALRCDPISGHVSLYWYRQALGQGPEFLTYFNYEAQQDKSGLPNDRFSAERPEGSISTLTIQRTEQRDSAMYRCASSEDSSLEQYFGPGTRLTVT.

This clonotype has a count of ten or more. This chain links TRBV5-5 with TRBJ2-1; the match to TRBD2 covers 7 bases. Germline lookup yields CDR1 SGHKS and CDR2 YYEKEE (reference sequence). This CDR3 is built from 15 residues. V lost 0 bases and J lost 6; bases outside the gene matches: 6. The CDR3 spells CASSLVVGGGNEQFF. DNA for the CDR3: TGTGCCAGCAGCTTGGTAGTGGGCGGGGGCAATGAGCAGTTCTTC.

Comments on this clonotype: The junction shows a germline mismatch at one end, possibly a read error. This CDR3 is CASRGQGAETQYF. In nucleotides, the CDR3 is TGTGCCAGCAGGGGGCAAGGCGCGGAGACCCAGTACTTC. The chain employs TRBV4-1 and TRBJ2-5; 8 bases align to TRBD1. Germline CDR1 is MGHRA and CDR2 is YSYEKL. The CDR3 is 13 residues long.

The V and J genes are TRBV11-1 and TRBJ2-2, with D possibly matching TRBD2 (5 bases). Trimming pared 6 bases from V and 4 bases from J, leaving 12 bases between. The CDR3 extends over 14 amino acids. Germline CDR1 reads SGHAT; CDR2 reads FQDESV (reference sequence). The CDR3 protein is CASSWVAGTGELFF. The CDR3 DNA follows: TGTGCCAGCAGTTGGGTGGCGGGCACCGGGGAGCTGTTTTTT.

Of note for this clonotype: One end of the junction is discordant with germline, which a read error may explain. The V gene is TRBV10-2, the J gene TRBJ2-7; a possible D gene is TRBD1 (6 bases). CDR1 WSHSY and CDR2 SAAADI come from the germline V gene. This CDR3 has 13 amino acids. DNA of the CDR3: TGTGCCAGCCGCCGGGACACGACCTACGAGCAGTACTTC. Translating gives CASRRDTTYEQYF.

The chain is built from TRBV12-3 or TRBV12-4 and TRBJ2-1; 14 nucleotides align to TRBD2. This CDR3 is 20 amino acids long. The ends lost 4 bases at V and 7 bases at J; junction bases unmatched: 18. This CDR3 is CASSSRPGLAGATLLNEQFF. In nucleotides, the CDR3 is TGTGCCAGCAGTTCCCGTCCGGGACTAGCGGGGGCCACATTATTGAATGAGCAGTTCTTC.

In this sample, this clonotype turned up a few times. V is TRBV7-8 and J is TRBJ2-5; 9 bases align to TRBD1. CDR1 and CDR2 (germline): SGHVS, FQNEAQ. V trimming: 5 bases; J trimming: 4 bases; junction bases outside the gene matches: 8. The CDR3 length is 15 residues. The CDR3: CASSHNRQGGETQYF. DNA of the CDR3: TGTGCCAGCAGCCATAATCGACAGGGGGGAGAGACCCAGTACTTC.

The rearrangement uses TRBV20-1 and TRBJ2-1, with 8 nucleotides matching TRBD1. J lost 9 bases, V lost 6 bases, and 10 bases had no gene match. This CDR3 is 13 amino acids long. Germline assignment: CDR1 DFQATT and CDR2 SNEGSKA (reference sequence). The CDR3 sequence is CSARQGNSPEQFF. CDR3 nucleotide sequence: TGCAGTGCCAGACAGGGGAACAGCCCTGAGCAGTTCTTC.

The V gene is TRBV10-3, the J gene TRBJ2-3; 8 bases are shared with TRBD1. The V and J ends lost 10 bases and 7 bases, in that order; junction bases with no gene match: 16. This CDR3 contains 15 residues. Germline lookup yields CDR1 ENHRY and CDR2 SYGVKD. The CDR3 sequence is CASTGQGPGKNTQYF. The CDR3 DNA reads as TGTGCCAGCACTGGACAGGGACCTGGGAAGAATACGCAGTATTTT.

The chain is built from TRBV7-2 and TRBJ2-3, with TRBD1 as a possible D gene (6 bases). Germline V CDR1 and CDR2: SGHTA, FQGNSA. The ends were cut back, 1 base at V and 11 bases at J, with 13 bases in the middle. This CDR3 is 13 amino acids long. CDR3 DNA: TGTGCCAGCAGCTTAGAGGGTGGGGGCGAGCAGTATTTT. It codes for CASSLEGGGEQYF. The full variable domain, with the rest looked up from reference TRBV7-2 and TRBJ2-3, is GAGVSQSPSNKVTEKGKDVELRCDPISGHTALYWYRQSLGQGLEFLIYFQGNSAPDKSGLPSDRFSAERTGGSVSTLTIQRTQQEDSAVYLCASSLEGGGEQYFGPGTRLTVL.

In its sample, this clonotype was seen many times. The chain links TRBV6-2 or TRBV6-3 to TRBJ2-3; D is undetermined. Trimming left V 7 bases short and J 2 bases short, with 13 bases between. CDR3 size: 14 residues. Per germline, CDR1 MNHEY and CDR2 SVGEGT. CDR3 DNA: TGTGCCAGCATCGAACCTCCTCACACAGATACGCAGTATTTT. The encoded protein is CASIEPPHTDTQYF.

V gene TRBV7-2 combines with J gene TRBJ2-3; 11 nucleotides line up with TRBD1. The CDR3 loop spans 13 amino acids. Germline assignment: CDR1 SGHTA and CDR2 FQGNSA. Losses at the gene ends were 10 bases for V and 6 bases for J; bases not matched to a gene: 6. In DNA form, the CDR3 reads TGTGCCACCACGGACAGGGGGCGGGATACGCAGTATTTT. It specifies CATTDRGRDTQYF. Variable domain in full (rest from reference TRBV7-2 and TRBJ2-3): GAGVSQSPSNKVTEKGKDVELRCDPISGHTALYWYRQSLGQGLEFLIYFQGNSAPDKSGLPSDRFSAERTGGSVSTLTIQRTQQEDSAVYLCATTDRGRDTQYFGPGTRLTVL.

A note on this clonotype: A clone one base away is much larger, so this may be a read error. The chain carries TRBV19 and TRBJ1-1, with a weak D call TRBD1 (6 bases). The CDR3 runs 13 residues. Germline CDR1 is LNHDA and CDR2 is SQIVND (reference sequence). As DNA, the CDR3 is TGTGCCAGTAGCAAACCCTGGGACACTGAAGCTCTCTTT. It specifies CASSKPWDTEALF.

This rearrangement joins TRBV7-8 to TRBJ2-3; D tentatively fits TRBD1 or TRBD2 (6 bases each). Deletions cut 5 bases from V and 3 bases from J, with 18 bases between. Germline V gene data show CDR1 as SGHVS and CDR2 as FQNEAQ. CDR3 size: 16 residues. The CDR3 region is CASSGRARGATDTQYF. The CDR3 coding sequence is TGTGCCAGCAGCGGGCGTGCAAGGGGGGCTACAGATACGCAGTATTTT.

Details on this clonotype: The junction and the germline gene differ at one end; a read error may be behind it. The chain couples TRBV7-2 to TRBJ1-2; no reliable D call. Germline assignment: CDR1 SGHTA and CDR2 FQGNSA. There are 16 residues in the CDR3. The CDR3 DNA follows: TGTGCCAGCAGTTTTGCCACATCAGAGTGGCCTGATGGTTACACCTTC. Its protein is CASSFATSEWPDGYTF.

This clonotype showed up many times. V and J are TRBV5-1 and TRBJ2-1; no reliable D call. Germline-derived CDR1 and CDR2 are SGHRS and YFSETQ. The CDR3 runs 16 residues. V lost 4 bases and J 0 bases, leaving 14 bases between the germline ends. CDR3: CASSKLVLTSYNEQFF. CDR3 in DNA: TGCGCCAGCAGCAAACTGGTCCTCACCTCCTACAATGAGCAGTTCTTC.

The rearrangement joins TRBV12-3 or TRBV12-4 to TRBJ1-6; no firm D call. There are 12 residues in the CDR3. Trimming took off 3 bases at V and 9 bases at J, with 6 bases between the two ends. The DNA for the CDR3 is TGTGCCAGCAGTTTCGGCAGTTCACCCCTCCACTTT. It encodes CASSFGSSPLHF.

This clonotype was recorded only once. This chain joins TRBV2 and TRBJ2-5, with TRBD2 as a possible D gene (5 bases). Trimming cost V 6 bases and J 7 bases, with 15 bases left between them. The CDR3 is 13 amino acids. CDR1 and CDR2 from the germline V gene are SNHLY and FYNNEI. The CDR3 DNA reads as TGTGCCAGCAGGGAGGACGGGGAAGGGACCCAGTACTTC. Its protein is CASREDGEGTQYF.

As regards this clonotype: One end of the junction is discordant with germline, which a read error may explain. The genes are TRBV9 and TRBJ1-4, with D maybe TRBD1 (6 bases). The CDR3 length is 14 residues. Germline V gives CDR1 SGDLS, CDR2 YYNGEE. CDR3 in DNA: TGCGCCAGCAGCCCCTGGGGGGCTGGTGACAACCTGTTTTTT. It specifies CASSPWGAGDNLFF.

A remark on this clonotype: A read error may produce the germline difference seen at one junction end. This chain links TRBV7-9 with TRBJ2-7; D is perhaps TRBD2 (5 bases). Germline V lookup: CDR1 SEHNR, CDR2 FQNEAQ (reference sequence). There are 12 residues in the CDR3. The CDR3 reads CASSLGGYEEYF. CDR3 in DNA: TGTGCCAGCAGCTTAGGAGGGTACGAGGAGTACTTC.